The 7 T cell receptor beta chains below all came from one sample that was sequenced in a study of T-cell reconstitution after alpha-beta-depleted transplantation in children. During its preparation, the TCRbeta library received unique molecular identifiers. TCRdb fed the PCR reads into MiXCR, producing one record per CDR3 protein. The sample carries 450,000 to 550,000 distinct CDR3 sequences, roughly 10% recorded once. The source was PBMCs, mostly from graft donor cells, collected 180 days after TCRalphabeta/CD19-depleted stem cell transplant. These receptors all come from a female patient younger than 10 who had a stem cell transplant for aplastic anemia, so the T cells may come from the graft donor.

This clonotype was picked up a small number of times. The chain combines TRBV9 with TRBJ2-5; 10 bases align to TRBD2. CDR3 size: 17 residues. The trim removed 3 bases at V and 5 bases at J, leaving 13 bases unmatched. Germline-derived CDR1 and CDR2 are SGDLS and YYNGEE. CDR3 region: CASSDGGLAGVRETQYF. CDR3 DNA sequence: TGTGCCAGCAGCGACGGAGGGCTAGCGGGAGTCAGGGAGACCCAGTACTTC. Full variable domain (outside the CDR3, taken from reference TRBV9 and TRBJ2-5): DSGVTQTPKHLITATGQRVTLRCSPRSGDLSVYWYQQSLDQGLQFLIQYYNGEERAKGNILERFSAQQFPDLHSELNLSSLELGDSALYFCASSDGGLAGVRETQYFGPGTRLLVL.

The table lists this clonotype with a few counts. The J gene is TRBJ2-7, the V gene TRBV7-2, with D perhaps matching TRBD1 (6 bases). V dropped 7 bases and J dropped 2 bases, with 15 bases sitting between them. The CDR3 sequence is 14 residues long. Germline V gives CDR1 SGHTA, CDR2 FQGNSA. CDR3 bases: TGTGCCAGCACCTCCCAGGGGAGTCCCTACGAGCAGTACTTC. Its protein product is CASTSQGSPYEQYF.

This clonotype was picked up a small number of times. The CDR3, as DNA: TGTGCCAGCAGCCCTCACCCCACAGGGCACTCTGGGGCCAACGTCCTGACTTTC. Encoded protein: CASSPHPTGHSGANVLTF. V usage is TRBV9 and J usage is TRBJ2-6, with TRBD1 as a possible D gene (6 bases). V lost 4 bases to trimming and J lost 0 bases, with 17 bases between them. The germline V gene has CDR1 SGDLS and CDR2 YYNGEE. There are 18 residues in the CDR3. The full variable domain, completed using reference TRBV9 and TRBJ2-6, is DSGVTQTPKHLITATGQRVTLRCSPRSGDLSVYWYQQSLDQGLQFLIQYYNGEERAKGNILERFSAQQFPDLHSELNLSSLELGDSALYFCASSPHPTGHSGANVLTFGAGSRLTVL.

This clonotype was counted many times. The chain carries TRBV20-1 and TRBJ2-5; D possibly corresponds to TRBD2 (6 bases). The ends were cut back, 5 bases at V and 4 bases at J, with 14 bases in the middle. The CDR3 covers 13 residues. CDR1 DFQATT and CDR2 SNEGSKA come from the germline V gene (reference sequence). The CDR3 sequence: CSARGFFVETQYF. CDR3 DNA: TGCAGTGCTCGGGGGTTTTTCGTAGAGACCCAGTACTTC.

The V gene is TRBV15, the J gene TRBJ2-2; 8 nucleotides align to TRBD1. The ends lost 6 bases at V and 0 bases at J; junction bases unmatched: 3. Germline V gene sequence: CDR1 LNHNV, CDR2 YYDKDF (reference sequence). The CDR3 is 15 amino acids. CDR3 nucleotides: TGTGCCACCAGGGGGACAGGAACGAACACCGGGGAGCTGTTTTTT. It yields the protein CATRGTGTNTGELFF.

The CDR3: CASSPHRTSGRTDTQYF. DNA for the CDR3: TGTGCCAGCAGCCCACATCGGACTAGCGGGAGAACAGATACGCAGTATTTT. This chain connects TRBV7-9 to TRBJ2-3; TRBD2 agrees at 13 bases. CDR3 size: 17 residues. Unmatched junction bases numbered 8, after V lost 5 bases and J lost 3 bases. Per the germline V gene, CDR1 is SEHNR and CDR2 is FQNEAQ (reference sequence).

The chain is built from TRBV3-1 and TRBJ2-2; the match to TRBD2 covers 9 bases. Trimming removed 4 bases from V and 0 bases from J; junction bases left unmatched: 6. This CDR3 region has 17 residues. CDR1 is LGHDT, CDR2 YNNKEL, per germline (reference sequence). CDR3 region: CASSPQREDTNTGELFF. The DNA of the CDR3 is TGTGCCAGCAGCCCCCAGCGGGAGGACACGAACACCGGGGAGCTGTTTTTT.